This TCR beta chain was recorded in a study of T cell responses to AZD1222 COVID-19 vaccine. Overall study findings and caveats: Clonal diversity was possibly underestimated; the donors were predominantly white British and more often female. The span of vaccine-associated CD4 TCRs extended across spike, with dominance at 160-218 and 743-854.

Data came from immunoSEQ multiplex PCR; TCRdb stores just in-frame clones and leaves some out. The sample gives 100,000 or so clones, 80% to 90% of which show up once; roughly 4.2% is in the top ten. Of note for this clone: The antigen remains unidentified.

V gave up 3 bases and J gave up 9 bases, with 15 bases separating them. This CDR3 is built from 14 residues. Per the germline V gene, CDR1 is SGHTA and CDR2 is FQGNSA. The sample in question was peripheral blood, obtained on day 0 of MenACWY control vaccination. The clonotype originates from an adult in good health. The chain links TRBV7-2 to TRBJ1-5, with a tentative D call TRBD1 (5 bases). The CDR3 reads CASSFRQGTSPQHF. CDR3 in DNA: TGTGCCAGCAGCTTTCGGCAGGGAACCTCGCCCCAGCATTTT.